This note documents a single T cell receptor (beta chain) sequence. Its antigen is unidentified. The length of the CDR3 is 12 residues. Per the germline V gene, CDR1 is SEHNR and CDR2 is FQNEAQ (reference sequence). V was clipped by 8 bases and J by 3 bases, with 9 bases between them. Sequenced by immunoSEQ multiplex PCR; TCRdb stores in-frame clones only, minus some. The sample lists 10,000 to 14,000 clones; 82% were seen once. This sample stems from a study of OX40 agonist ivuxolimab in advanced cancers. At the level of the study: Ivuxolimab, an agonist antibody against OX40 (CD134), was given to patients.

Overall study findings and caveats: Both CD4+ and CD8+ T cell populations in blood had undergone clonal expansion by week 6 at 0.1 to 3.0 mg/kg. Expanded clones tended on average to be more numerous among CD8+ T cells than CD4+.

The timepoints at which blood was sampled were baseline, cycle 4 day 1, and cycle 7 day 1. The V and J genes are TRBV7-9 and TRBJ2-3; perhaps TRBD2 as D (5 bases). Source: CD4+ or CD8+ T cells sorted from blood, taken in a trial of the OX40 agonist ivuxolimab. The receptor comes from an adult with an advanced solid tumor such as melanoma, head and neck, liver or kidney cancer. CDR3 protein: CASRTLTDTQYF. In DNA, the CDR3 is TGTGCCAGCCGGACTCTTACAGATACGCAGTATTTT.